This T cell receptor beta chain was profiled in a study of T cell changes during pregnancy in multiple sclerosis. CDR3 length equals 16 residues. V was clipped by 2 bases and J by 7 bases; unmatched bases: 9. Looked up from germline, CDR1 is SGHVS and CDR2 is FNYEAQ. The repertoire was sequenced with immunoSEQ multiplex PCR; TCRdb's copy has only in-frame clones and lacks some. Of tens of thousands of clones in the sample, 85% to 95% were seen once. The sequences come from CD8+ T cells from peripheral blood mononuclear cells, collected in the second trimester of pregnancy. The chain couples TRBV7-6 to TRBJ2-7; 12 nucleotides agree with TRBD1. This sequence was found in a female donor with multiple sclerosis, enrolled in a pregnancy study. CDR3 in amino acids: CASSLSPGQGAWEQYF. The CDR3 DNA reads TGTGCCAGCAGCTTATCACCGGGACAGGGGGCATGGGAGCAGTACTTC.